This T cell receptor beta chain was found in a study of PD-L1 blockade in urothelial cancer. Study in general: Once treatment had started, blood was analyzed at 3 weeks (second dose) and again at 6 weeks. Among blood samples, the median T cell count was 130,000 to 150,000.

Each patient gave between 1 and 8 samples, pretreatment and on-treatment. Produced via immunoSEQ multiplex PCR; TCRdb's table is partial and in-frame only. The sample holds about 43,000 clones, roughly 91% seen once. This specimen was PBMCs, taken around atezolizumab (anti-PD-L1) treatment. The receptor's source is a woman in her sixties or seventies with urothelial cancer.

The CDR3 region is CASSTWRDSKTEAFF. CDR3 in DNA: TGTGCCAGTAGTACATGGAGAGATTCAAAGACTGAAGCTTTCTTT. The gene calls are TRBV19 and TRBJ1-1; D not certain. Trimming removed 4 bases from V and 5 bases from J, with 17 bases in between. From germline, CDR1 is LNHDA and CDR2 SQIVND (reference sequence). This CDR3 is 15 amino acids long.